This TCR beta chain appears in the sequencing data of a study of post-analysis software for immune sequencing data. Study background: Relapsing-remitting, secondary progressive and progressive-relapsing forms of multiple sclerosis all featured among disease courses.

Study-wide findings and caveats: Controls showed lower frequencies than patients for a handful of TRBV segments, and TRBV5-6, TRBV5-1 and TRBV20-1 were among these. Compared against controls, patients with multiple sclerosis displayed significantly lower normalized Chao1 diversity.

Concerning this clonotype: Antigen: not known.

The germline gives CDR1 SGHVS, CDR2 FQNEAQ. The CDR3 has 16 residues. The V end was cut by 2 bases, the J end by 5 bases, with 18 bases between. Presence of unique molecular identifiers characterized the TCR beta cDNA libraries. TCRdb redid the calling of the PCR reads with MiXCR, one entry per CDR3 protein. This sample has about 820,000 distinct CDR3 sequences; 53% occur once, and the top ten carry 4% to 5.5%. The material sequenced was blood. This chain joins TRBV7-8 and TRBJ2-5; D is perhaps TRBD1 (6 bases). This clonotype originated in a girl aged 10-17 years with multiple sclerosis. DNA for the CDR3: TGTGCCAGCAGCTTATTGCTGGGGACAATGAGGGAGACCCAGTACTTC. Translated, it gives CASSLLLGTMRETQYF.